The 28 T cell receptor beta chains in this list originate from one sample, sequenced in a study of blood T cell repertoires in COVID-19 (dated by TCRdb to the early 2020s). Receptors were amplified or captured by the immunoSEQ multiplex PCR assay. TCRdb provides this immuneACCESS table in a form limited to in-frame rearrangements. Some clones are lacking; in checked studies, under half of them reflect an unresolved V gene, and why the rest are absent is not known. Present in this sample are a few hundred thousand clones, about 87% of which were seen just once. The ten largest clones represent roughly 2% of the sample. Material: PBMCs or T cells enriched from blood (not recorded which). The receptors were sampled from a man aged 35-49 years in a cohort exposed to, infected with or recovered from COVID-19 (not recorded which).

This clone was detected only once. The chain links TRBV7-9 to TRBJ1-4; D not certain. Trimming shortened V by 1 base and J by 8 bases, and 11 bases separated the two germline ends. Germline lookup yields CDR1 SEHNR and CDR2 FQNEAQ (reference sequence). The CDR3 has 14 residues. The CDR3 DNA follows: TGTGCCAGCAGCTTAGTTGGAGGTTCGGAAAAACTGTTTTTT. Translated, it gives CASSLVGGSEKLFF.

The V and J genes are TRBV25-1 and TRBJ1-1; a possible D gene is TRBD1 (5 bases). Germline loops: CDR1 MGHDK, CDR2 SYGVNS. V lost 5 bases and J lost 3, with 10 bases in between. The CDR3 contains 13 residues. DNA for the CDR3: TGTGCCAGCAGTTCGCCAGGGTACACTGAAGCTTTCTTT. It codes for CASSSPGYTEAFF.

In nucleotides, the CDR3 is TGTGCCAGTATGCGGAGGGGCAACAATGAGCAGTTCTTC. Translated, it gives CASMRRGNNEQFF. The V call is TRBV19, the J call TRBJ2-1, with D possibly being TRBD2 (6 bases). V was cut by 7 bases and J by 5 bases, with 12 bases left in between. The CDR3 spans 13 residues. From germline, CDR1 is LNHDA and CDR2 SQIVND (reference sequence).

The V and J genes are TRBV2 and TRBJ1-1; D possibly corresponds to TRBD1 (6 bases). Looked up from germline, CDR1 is SNHLY and CDR2 is FYNNEI. Trimming removed 2 bases from V and 2 bases from J, with 12 bases in between. The CDR3 is made up of 15 amino acids. CDR3 nucleotide sequence: TGTGCCAGCAGTGAAACGAGGGGGAGAAACACTGAAGCTTTCTTT. Translation gives CASSETRGRNTEAFF. The full variable domain, its missing parts supplied by reference TRBV2 and TRBJ1-1, is EPEVTQTPSHQVTQMGQEVILRCVPISNHLYFYWYRQILGQKVEFLVSFYNNEISEKSEIFDDQFSVERPDGSNFTLKIRSTKLEDSAMYFCASSETRGRNTEAFFGQGTRLTVV.

This chain joins TRBV18 and TRBJ2-5, with 7 bases identical to TRBD1. V lost 6 bases to trimming and J lost 5 bases; unmatched junction nucleotides: 12. CDR1 and CDR2 (germline): KGHSH, LQKENI. This CDR3 contains 15 residues. CDR3 protein: CASSLLDRVGETQYF. The CDR3 coding sequence is TGTGCCAGCTCGCTCCTAGACAGGGTAGGCGAGACCCAGTACTTC.

The CDR3 DNA sequence: TGCGCCAGCAGCTTTGGGCAGGGCGACAATCAGCCCCAGCATTTT. Its protein is CASSFGQGDNQPQHF. This sequence joins TRBV5-1 and TRBJ1-5; D perhaps matches TRBD1 (5 bases). This CDR3 has 15 amino acids. The V gene lost 2 bases and the J gene lost 3 bases, with 12 bases spanning the gap. Germline V lookup: CDR1 SGHRS, CDR2 YFSETQ.

The V gene is TRBV5-1, the J gene TRBJ1-2; the match to TRBD1 covers 8 bases. Trimming took 3 bases from V and 1 from J; bases not matched to a gene: 2. The CDR3 has 14 amino acids. Per germline, CDR1 SGHRS and CDR2 YFSETQ. The CDR3 sequence is CASSSGGNNYGYTF. DNA for the CDR3: TGCGCCAGCAGCTCAGGGGGCAATAACTATGGCTACACCTTC.

The chain carries TRBV19 and TRBJ1-1; 7 positions agree with TRBD1. CDR1 is LNHDA, CDR2 SQIVND, per germline (reference sequence). CDR3 length: 16 residues. Trimming cost V 0 bases and J 7 bases; bases outside gene matches: 11. CDR3 bases: TGTGCCAGTAGTATAGACCAGTGGACAGGTACCTTTGAAGCTTTCTTT. This codes for CASSIDQWTGTFEAFF.

The rearrangement joins TRBV7-9 to TRBJ1-1; D might be TRBD1 (5 bases). The germline CDR1 and CDR2 sequences are SEHNR and FQNEAQ (reference sequence). The CDR3 is made up of 16 amino acids. The V gene lost 0 bases and the J gene lost 4 bases, with 15 bases spanning the gap. The CDR3 bases are TGTGCCAGCAGCTTAGCGCTACCGGGCGGGGGCACTGAAGCTTTCTTT. It specifies CASSLALPGGGTEAFF.

The chain uses TRBV6-5 and TRBJ2-5; the match to TRBD1 covers 7 bases. The CDR3 has 15 residues. With 2 bases clipped from V and 9 bases from J, the junction kept 12 bases outside the gene matches. Germline loops: CDR1 MNHEY, CDR2 SVGAGI. DNA for the CDR3: TGTGCCAGCAGTTACCCTTCGACAGGGAAAGGGGCCCAGTACTTC. Protein sequence: CASSYPSTGKGAQYF.

V and J are TRBV5-4 and TRBJ1-2, with TRBD1 matching 8 bases. Looked up from germline, CDR1 is SGHNT and CDR2 is YYREEE (reference sequence). The CDR3 consists of 13 residues. V trimming: 5 bases; J trimming: 7 bases; junction bases outside the gene matches: 7. DNA of the CDR3: TGTGCCAGCAGGCCACAGGACAGGGCTGGCTACACCTTC. Its protein is CASRPQDRAGYTF.

The gene calls are TRBV6-5 and TRBJ1-2; TRBD1 aligns across 12 bases. CDR3 length: 13 residues. Germline V gene sequence: CDR1 MNHEY, CDR2 SVGAGI. After removal of 8 bases from V and 2 bases from J, the junction contained 0 bases not matched to a gene. For the CDR3, the DNA is TGTGCCAGCGGGACAGGGGGCAACTATGGCTACACCTTC. It encodes CASGTGGNYGYTF.

The CDR3 loop reads CASSQRTGLGETQYF. The CDR3 coding sequence is TGTGCCAGCAGCCAAAGGACAGGGTTAGGGGAGACCCAGTACTTC. The rearrangement links TRBV3-1 (or the pseudogene TRBV3-2) to TRBJ2-5; 8 positions agree with TRBD1. The CDR3 spans 15 residues. Germline CDR1 LGHDT, CDR2 YNNKEL (reference sequence). The ends lost 2 bases at V and 5 bases at J; junction bases unmatched: 7.

The CDR3 is CASSLNQGRKESEGYTF. The CDR3, as DNA: TGTGCCAGCAGCTTAAATCAGGGGCGCAAAGAATCAGAAGGCTACACCTTC. The chain has TRBV11-2 and TRBJ1-2, with a weak D call TRBD1 (6 bases). The V end lost 2 bases, the J end lost 8 bases, and 24 bases lay between the germline ends. The germline V gene has CDR1 SGHAT and CDR2 FQNNGV. This CDR3 has 17 amino acids.

The chain links TRBV4-2 to TRBJ2-7, with 7 bases lining up with TRBD2. Germline V gene sequence: CDR1 LGHNA, CDR2 YNFKEQ. The CDR3 is 16 residues long. Unmatched junction bases numbered 14, after V lost 5 bases and J lost 4 bases. The CDR3 DNA follows: TGTGCCAGCAGCTCAAGAGGGAGAGCGGGATCGTACGAGCAGTACTTC. This codes for CASSSRGRAGSYEQYF.

The V and J genes are TRBV4-2 and TRBJ2-1; 7 nucleotides agree with TRBD1. The CDR3 totals 14 residues. Germline values: CDR1 LGHNA, CDR2 YNFKEQ. J gave up 8 bases and V 4 bases, and 8 bases lay outside the gene matches. CDR3 region: CASSPQGMLDEQFF. CDR3 bases: TGTGCCAGCAGCCCACAGGGGATGCTGGATGAGCAGTTCTTC.

The chain uses TRBV18 and TRBJ2-7, with D maybe TRBD1 (6 bases). Germline V gene lookup returns CDR1 KGHSH and CDR2 LQKENI. The CDR3 is 17 residues long. V was trimmed by 0 bases and J by 0 bases, leaving 15 bases between them. The CDR3 DNA reads TGTGCCAGCTCACCACCTTATCCCGGGACATTCTCCTACGAGCAGTACTTC. This sequence encodes CASSPPYPGTFSYEQYF.

This clone came up once. The chain has TRBV6-5 and TRBJ2-7; D possibly corresponds to TRBD1 (6 bases). Germline CDR1 MNHEY, CDR2 SVGAGI. V was clipped by 5 bases and J by 3 bases, with 14 bases between them. The CDR3 contains 14 residues. CDR3 region: CASSKTTGGYEQYF. The DNA for the CDR3 is TGTGCCAGCAGTAAAACGACAGGAGGCTACGAGCAGTACTTC.

The V gene is TRBV10-1, the J gene TRBJ1-1; D might be TRBD1 (5 bases). Looked up from germline, CDR1 is WNHNN and CDR2 is SYGVQD (reference sequence). The CDR3 length is 15 residues. V was shortened by 4 bases and J by 0 bases, with 12 bases between the two germline ends. CDR3 DNA: TGCGCCAGCAGTGTGTCCAGGGTTATGAACACTGAAGCTTTCTTT. The encoded protein is CASSVSRVMNTEAFF.

The chain has TRBV10-3 and TRBJ1-1; 7 bases line up with TRBD1. The CDR3 totals 13 residues. Trimming at V came to 5 bases and at J to 5 bases, leaving 5 bases not matched to a gene. CDR1 and CDR2 from the germline V gene are ENHRY and SYGVKD. The DNA for the CDR3 is TGTGCCATCAGTATGACAGGGAATACTGAAGCTTTCTTT. This gives the protein CAISMTGNTEAFF.

This clone was detected only once. The chain carries TRBV30 and TRBJ2-1; D not certain. Germline CDR1 GTSNPN, CDR2 SVGIG (reference sequence). The CDR3 is 11 amino acids. The germline V and J ends were trimmed by 2 bases and 10 bases, with 9 bases remaining between them. Here the CDR3 reads CAWSKQTEQFF. CDR3 bases: TGTGCCTGGAGTAAACAAACCGAGCAGTTCTTC.

The chain is built from TRBV19 and TRBJ2-7; perhaps TRBD1 as D (5 bases). The germline V gene has CDR1 LNHDA and CDR2 SQIVND (reference sequence). The V gene lost 5 bases and the J gene lost 0 bases, with 8 bases spanning the gap. The CDR3 runs to 13 residues. DNA of the CDR3: TGTGCCAGTAGTGTCGACAGCTCCTACGAGCAGTACTTC. Translating it yields CASSVDSSYEQYF.

In DNA, the CDR3 is TGCAGCGTTGATTCCGGGACAGGCCCCTACGAGCAGTACTTC. As protein: CSVDSGTGPYEQYF. The chain has TRBV29-1 and TRBJ2-7; TRBD1 aligns across 8 bases. After removal of 3 bases from V and 2 bases from J, the junction contained 6 bases not matched to a gene. The CDR3 sequence is 14 residues long. Germline-derived CDR1 and CDR2 are SQVTM and ANQGSEA.

This rearrangement joins TRBV28 to TRBJ2-7, with TRBD2 matching 13 bases. V lost 5 bases and J lost 5; bases outside the gene matches: 6. CDR3 size: 15 residues. Germline V gene sequence: CDR1 MDHEN, CDR2 SYDVKM. CDR3 nucleotide sequence: TGTGCCAGCAGTCGACGGACTAGCGGGAGTAACGAGCAGTACTTC. The encoded protein is CASSRRTSGSNEQYF.

The chain is built from TRBV7-9 and TRBJ2-7; 12 nucleotides match TRBD2. Germline CDR1 is SEHNR and CDR2 is FQNEAQ (reference sequence). This CDR3 is built from 15 residues. Losses at the gene ends were 4 bases for V and 3 bases for J; bases not matched to a gene: 4. The CDR3 sequence is CASSWTSGIDYEQYF. Here the CDR3 DNA reads TGTGCCAGCAGCTGGACTAGCGGGATAGACTACGAGCAGTACTTC.

In nucleotides, the CDR3 is TGTGCCAGCAGCTTTGATGAAACCCCCAGGGGGCGTAGGAACACTGAAGCTTTCTTT. This gives the protein CASSFDETPRGRRNTEAFF. This sequence joins TRBV7-9 and TRBJ1-1, with 8 bases matching TRBD1. Germline values: CDR1 SEHNR, CDR2 FQNEAQ (reference sequence). The CDR3 has 19 amino acids. V trimming: 3 bases; J trimming: 1 base; junction bases outside the gene matches: 16. Full variable domain (rest looked up from reference TRBV7-9 and TRBJ1-1): DTGVSQNPRHKITKRGQNVTFRCDPISEHNRLYWYRQTLGQGPEFLTYFQNEAQLEKSRLLSDRFSAERPKGSFSTLEIQRTEQGDSAMYLCASSFDETPRGRRNTEAFFGQGTRLTVV.

The rearrangement joins TRBV7-2 to TRBJ1-2; the D gene is possibly TRBD1 (5 bases). Per the germline V gene, CDR1 is SGHTA and CDR2 is FQGNSA. The CDR3 length is 12 residues. Trimming removed 5 bases at V and 8 bases at J, with 12 bases between. CDR3 coding DNA: TGTGCCAGCAGCCCCCCAGGGAACGGCTACACCTTC. Its protein product is CASSPPGNGYTF.

The chain combines TRBV7-8 with TRBJ1-3; TRBD1 agrees at 10 bases. V lost 5 bases, J lost 5 bases, and 3 bases stayed unmatched. Germline loops: CDR1 SGHVS, CDR2 FQNEAQ. The CDR3 has 14 residues. CDR3 residues: CASSQGQGRNTIYF. The CDR3 DNA is TGTGCCAGCAGCCAGGGACAGGGGAGAAACACCATATATTTT.